This T cell receptor (beta chain) was sequenced in a study of cytomegalovirus exposure and HLA in healthy donors. 60 Vbeta and 13 Jbeta primers were used in PCR. TCRdb's table, derived via immunoSEQ multiplex PCR, lists solely in-frame clones and lacks some. This sample carries roughly 150,000 clones, approximately 9% of them seen once, and the ten largest clones take 1.5% to 2%. The V and J ends lost 6 bases and 2 bases respectively, with 5 bases between them. Germline V gene data show CDR1 as SGHTA and CDR2 as FQGNSA. This CDR3 comprises 11 residues. Notes on the study in general: Segments of the TCR beta V type were, in most cases, productive about 87% or about 30% of the time in an earlier analysis. Some TCR beta chains (164 of them) were listed as cytomegalovirus-associated. The HLA-A and HLA-B alleles of most subjects were reportedly predicted accurately from TCR beta sequences. Later, TCR association rates were found to vary by HLA locus, highest for DRB1 and lowest for HLA-C.

This clone was observed a handful of times. Its antigen is currently unknown. The sample comprised PBMCs. V gene TRBV7-2 combines with J gene TRBJ2-7, with D hard to call. The clonotype originates from a male donor in good health and CMV-seronegative. CDR3 sequence: CASSSAYEQYF. The CDR3 nucleotides read TGTGCCAGCAGTTCAGCCTACGAGCAGTACTTC.